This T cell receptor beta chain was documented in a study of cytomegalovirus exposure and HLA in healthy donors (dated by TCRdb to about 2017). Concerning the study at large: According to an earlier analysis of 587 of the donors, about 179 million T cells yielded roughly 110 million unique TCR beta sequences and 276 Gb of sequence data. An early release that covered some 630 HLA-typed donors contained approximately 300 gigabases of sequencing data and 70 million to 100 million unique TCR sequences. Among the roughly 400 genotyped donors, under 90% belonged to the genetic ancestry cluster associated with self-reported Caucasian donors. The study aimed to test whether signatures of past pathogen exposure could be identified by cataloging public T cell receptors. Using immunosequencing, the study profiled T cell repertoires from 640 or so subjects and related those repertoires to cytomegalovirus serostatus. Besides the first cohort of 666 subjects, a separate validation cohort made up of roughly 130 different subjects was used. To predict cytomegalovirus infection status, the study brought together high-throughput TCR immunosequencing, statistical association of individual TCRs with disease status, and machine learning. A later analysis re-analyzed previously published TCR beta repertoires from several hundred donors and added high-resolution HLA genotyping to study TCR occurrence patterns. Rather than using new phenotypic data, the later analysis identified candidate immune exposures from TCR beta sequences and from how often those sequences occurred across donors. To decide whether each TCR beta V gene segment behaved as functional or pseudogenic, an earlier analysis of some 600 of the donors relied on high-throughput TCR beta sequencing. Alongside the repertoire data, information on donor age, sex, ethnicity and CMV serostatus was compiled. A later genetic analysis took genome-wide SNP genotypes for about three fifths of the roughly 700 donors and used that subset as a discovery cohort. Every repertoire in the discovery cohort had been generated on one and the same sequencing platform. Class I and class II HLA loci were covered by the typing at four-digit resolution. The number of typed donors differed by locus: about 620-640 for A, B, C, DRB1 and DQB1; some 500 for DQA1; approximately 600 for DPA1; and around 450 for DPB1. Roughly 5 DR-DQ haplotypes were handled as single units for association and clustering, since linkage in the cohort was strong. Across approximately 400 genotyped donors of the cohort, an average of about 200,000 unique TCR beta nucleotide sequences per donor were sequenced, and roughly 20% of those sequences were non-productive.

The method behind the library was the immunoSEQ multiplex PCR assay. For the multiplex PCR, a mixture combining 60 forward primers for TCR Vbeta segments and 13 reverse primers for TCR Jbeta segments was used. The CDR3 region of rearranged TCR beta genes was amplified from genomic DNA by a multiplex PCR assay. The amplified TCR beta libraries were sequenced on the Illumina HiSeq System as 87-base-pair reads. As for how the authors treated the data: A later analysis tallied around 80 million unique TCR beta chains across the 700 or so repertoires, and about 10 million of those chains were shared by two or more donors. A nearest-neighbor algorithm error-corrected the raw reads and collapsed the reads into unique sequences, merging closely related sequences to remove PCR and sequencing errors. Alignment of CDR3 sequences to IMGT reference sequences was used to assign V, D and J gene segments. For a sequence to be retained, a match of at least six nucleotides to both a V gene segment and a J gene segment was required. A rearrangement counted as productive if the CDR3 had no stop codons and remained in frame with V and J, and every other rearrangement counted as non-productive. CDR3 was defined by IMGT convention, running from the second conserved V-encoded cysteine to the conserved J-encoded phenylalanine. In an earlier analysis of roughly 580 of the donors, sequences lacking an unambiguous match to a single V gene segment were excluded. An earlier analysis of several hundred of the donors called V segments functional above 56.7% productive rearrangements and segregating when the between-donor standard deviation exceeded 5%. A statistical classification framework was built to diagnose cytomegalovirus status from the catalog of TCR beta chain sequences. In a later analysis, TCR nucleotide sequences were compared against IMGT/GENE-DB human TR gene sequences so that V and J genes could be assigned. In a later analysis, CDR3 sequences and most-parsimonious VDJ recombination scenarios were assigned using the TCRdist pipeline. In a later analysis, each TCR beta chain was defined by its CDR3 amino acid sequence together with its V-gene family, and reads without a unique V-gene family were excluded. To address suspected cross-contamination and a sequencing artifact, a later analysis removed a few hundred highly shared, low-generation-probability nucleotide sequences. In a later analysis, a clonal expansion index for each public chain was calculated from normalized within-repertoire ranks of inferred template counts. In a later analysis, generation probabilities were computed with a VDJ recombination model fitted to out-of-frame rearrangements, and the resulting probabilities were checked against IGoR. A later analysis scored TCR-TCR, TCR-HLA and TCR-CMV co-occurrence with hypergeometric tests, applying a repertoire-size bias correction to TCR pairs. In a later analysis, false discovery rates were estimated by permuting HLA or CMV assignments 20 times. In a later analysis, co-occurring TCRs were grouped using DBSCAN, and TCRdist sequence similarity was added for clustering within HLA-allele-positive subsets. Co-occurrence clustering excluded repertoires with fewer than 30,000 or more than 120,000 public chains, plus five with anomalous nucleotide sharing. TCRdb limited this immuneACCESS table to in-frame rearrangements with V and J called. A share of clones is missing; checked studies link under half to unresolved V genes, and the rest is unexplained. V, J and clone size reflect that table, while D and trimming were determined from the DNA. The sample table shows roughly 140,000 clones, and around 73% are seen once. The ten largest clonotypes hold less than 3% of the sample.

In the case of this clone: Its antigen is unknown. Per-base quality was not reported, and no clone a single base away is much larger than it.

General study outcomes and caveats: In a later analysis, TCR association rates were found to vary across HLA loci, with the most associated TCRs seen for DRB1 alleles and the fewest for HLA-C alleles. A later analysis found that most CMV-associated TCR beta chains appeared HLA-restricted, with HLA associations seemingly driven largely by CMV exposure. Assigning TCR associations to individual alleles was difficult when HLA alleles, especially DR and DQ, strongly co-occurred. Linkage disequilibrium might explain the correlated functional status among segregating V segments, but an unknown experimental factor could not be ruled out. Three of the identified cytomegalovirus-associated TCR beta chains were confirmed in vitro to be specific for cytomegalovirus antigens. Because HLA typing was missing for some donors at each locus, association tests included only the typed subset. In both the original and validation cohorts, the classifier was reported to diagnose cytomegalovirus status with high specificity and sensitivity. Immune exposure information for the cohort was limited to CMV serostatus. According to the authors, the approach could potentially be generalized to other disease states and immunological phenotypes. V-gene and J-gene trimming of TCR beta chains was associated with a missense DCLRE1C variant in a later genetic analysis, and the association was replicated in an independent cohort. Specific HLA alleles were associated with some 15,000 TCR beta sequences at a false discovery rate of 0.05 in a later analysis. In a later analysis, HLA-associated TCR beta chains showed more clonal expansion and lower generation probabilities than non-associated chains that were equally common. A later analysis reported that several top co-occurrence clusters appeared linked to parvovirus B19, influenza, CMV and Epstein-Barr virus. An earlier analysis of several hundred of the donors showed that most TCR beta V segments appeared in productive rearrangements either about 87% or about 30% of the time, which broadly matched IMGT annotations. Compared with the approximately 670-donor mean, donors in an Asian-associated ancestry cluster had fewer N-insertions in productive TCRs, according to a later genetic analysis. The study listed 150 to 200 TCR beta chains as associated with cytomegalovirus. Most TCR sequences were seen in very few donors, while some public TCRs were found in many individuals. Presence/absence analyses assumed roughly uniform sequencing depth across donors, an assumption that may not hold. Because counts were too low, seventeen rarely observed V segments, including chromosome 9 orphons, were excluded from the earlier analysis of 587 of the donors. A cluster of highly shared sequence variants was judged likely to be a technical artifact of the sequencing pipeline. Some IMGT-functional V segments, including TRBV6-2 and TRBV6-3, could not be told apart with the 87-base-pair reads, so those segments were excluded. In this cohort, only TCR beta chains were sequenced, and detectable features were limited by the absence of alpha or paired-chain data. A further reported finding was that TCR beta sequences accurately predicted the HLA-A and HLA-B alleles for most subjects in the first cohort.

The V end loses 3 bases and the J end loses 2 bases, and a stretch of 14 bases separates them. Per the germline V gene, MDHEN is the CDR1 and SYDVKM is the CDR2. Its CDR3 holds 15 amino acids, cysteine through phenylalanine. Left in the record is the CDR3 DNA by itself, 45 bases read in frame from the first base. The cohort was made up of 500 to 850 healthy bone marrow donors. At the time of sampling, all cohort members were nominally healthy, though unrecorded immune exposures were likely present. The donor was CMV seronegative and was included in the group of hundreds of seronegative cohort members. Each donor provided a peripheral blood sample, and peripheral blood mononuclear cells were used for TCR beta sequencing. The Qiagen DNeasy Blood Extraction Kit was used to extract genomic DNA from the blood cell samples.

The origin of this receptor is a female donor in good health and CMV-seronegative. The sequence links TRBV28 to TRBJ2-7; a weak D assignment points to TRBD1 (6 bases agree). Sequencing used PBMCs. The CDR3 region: CASSLVQGWPYEQYF. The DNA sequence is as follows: TGTGCCAGCAGTTTGGTACAGGGTTGGCCCTACGAGCAGTACTTC.